These 13 T cell receptor beta chains were sequenced from one sample in a study of blood T cell repertoires in COVID-19. Profiled with immunoSEQ multiplex PCR; TCRdb holds only in-frame clones, not every one. Here the sample spans about 350,000 clones, roughly 87% being singletons. Sequencing input: peripheral blood. The receptor source for this set is a man between 25 and 39 years old with COVID-19, enrolled during active disease.

The chain recombines TRBV7-2 with TRBJ1-5, with TRBD1 identical over 8 bases. There are 14 residues in the CDR3. Germline loops: CDR1 SGHTA, CDR2 FQGNSA. The V gene end was trimmed by 5 bases and the J gene end by 4 bases; junction bases not matched to a gene: 4. In nucleotides, the CDR3 is TGTGCCAGCAGCCGTGGACAGGGTAATCAGCCCCAGCATTTT. Protein: CASSRGQGNQPQHF.

This clone came up once. The CDR3 DNA follows: TGTGCCAGCAGGGAAGTGTCACCCCGTGCAACTAATGAAAAACTGTTTTTT. This gives the protein CASREVSPRATNEKLFF. This chain links TRBV19 with TRBJ1-4, with D tentatively TRBD1 (5 bases). CDR1 LNHDA and CDR2 SQIVND come from the germline V gene (reference sequence). V was shortened by 9 bases and J by 0 bases, with 20 bases between the two germline ends. The CDR3 is made up of 17 amino acids.

The chain combines TRBV6-5 with TRBJ1-1, with TRBD1 matching over 10 bases. The CDR3 length is 16 residues. Germline CDR1 and CDR2: MNHEY and SVGAGI. J lost 4 bases, V lost 0 bases, and 5 bases had no gene match. The CDR3 reads CASSYSTGGSVTEAFF. The CDR3 DNA is TGTGCCAGCAGTTACTCGACAGGGGGCTCCGTCACTGAAGCTTTCTTT.

The chain recombines TRBV5-1 with TRBJ2-2; D is ambiguous. The V end was cut by 5 bases, the J end by 3 bases, with 11 bases between. The CDR3 is 14 residues long. Germline values: CDR1 SGHRS, CDR2 YFSETQ. The CDR3 nucleotides read TGCGCCAGCAGTTCCCGCGTGGACACCGGGGAGCTGTTTTTT. Residues: CASSSRVDTGELFF. Supplemented by reference TRBV5-1 and TRBJ2-2, the full variable domain reads KAGVTQTPRYLIKTRGQQVTLSCSPISGHRSVSWYQQTPGQGLQFLFEYFSETQRNKGNFPGRFSGRQFSNSRSEMNVSTLELGDSALYLCASSSRVDTGELFFGEGSRLTVL.

The chain carries TRBV24-1 and TRBJ2-6; 7 bases map to TRBD1. The germline V gene encodes CDR1 KGHDR and CDR2 SFDVKD. The CDR3 is 16 residues long. With V trimmed by 2 bases and J by 2 bases, 2 bases remained unmatched. The CDR3 reads CATSDSDRAGANVLTF. The CDR3 DNA reads TGTGCCACCAGTGATTCTGACAGGGCTGGGGCCAACGTCCTGACTTTC.

Here the CDR3 reads CASSLNGQGTQETQYF. As DNA, the CDR3 is TGTGCCAGCAGCTTAAATGGCCAGGGGACCCAAGAGACCCAGTACTTC. The chain combines TRBV7-2 with TRBJ2-5, with D possibly TRBD1 on 6 matching bases. There are 16 residues in the CDR3. Germline CDR1 and CDR2: SGHTA and FQGNSA. V gave up 2 bases and J gave up 1 base, with 14 bases separating them.

CDR3 loop: CASSLQQTGNIQYF. The DNA for the CDR3 is TGTGCCAGCAGTTTACAGCAAACCGGGAACATTCAGTACTTC. The chain has TRBV27 and TRBJ2-4; D gene unclear. Germline V gene sequence: CDR1 MNHEY, CDR2 SMNVEV (reference sequence). This CDR3 is built from 14 residues. Trimming removed 2 bases at V and 7 bases at J, with 12 bases between.

The chain links TRBV30 to TRBJ1-2, with a weak D call TRBD1 (5 bases). CDR1 is GTSNPN, CDR2 SVGIG, per germline (reference sequence). Trimming removed 4 bases at V and 4 bases at J, with 10 bases between. This CDR3 is 12 amino acids long. The CDR3 sequence is CAWTAQGYGYTF. CDR3 nucleotide sequence: TGTGCCTGGACGGCTCAGGGCTATGGCTACACCTTC.

The chain employs TRBV5-1 and TRBJ2-3, with D unclear. This CDR3 has 13 residues. Germline V lookup: CDR1 SGHRS, CDR2 YFSETQ. V shed 4 bases and J shed 6 bases, with 12 bases lying between them. CDR3 coding DNA: TGCGCCAGCAGCCTTCAATCAGTGGATACGCAGTATTTT. Its protein product is CASSLQSVDTQYF. Together with reference TRBV5-1 and TRBJ2-3, the CDR3 gives the full variable domain: KAGVTQTPRYLIKTRGQQVTLSCSPISGHRSVSWYQQTPGQGLQFLFEYFSETQRNKGNFPGRFSGRQFSNSRSEMNVSTLELGDSALYLCASSLQSVDTQYFGPGTRLTVL.

V gene TRBV7-6 combines with J gene TRBJ2-2; 13 nucleotides agree with TRBD2. The V gene end was trimmed by 7 bases and the J gene end by 3 bases; junction bases not matched to a gene: 14. Germline CDR1 is SGHVS and CDR2 is FNYEAQ. The CDR3 sequence is 19 residues long. This CDR3 reads CASTRDRLAGGPHTGELFF. Here the CDR3 DNA reads TGTGCCAGCACCCGAGACCGACTAGCGGGGGGCCCCCACACCGGGGAGCTGTTTTTT.

In its sample, this clone was seen once. The chain combines TRBV18 with TRBJ2-7, with a possible D match to TRBD1 (5 bases). The ends were cut back, 1 base at V and 6 bases at J, with 10 bases in the middle. CDR1 and CDR2 from the germline V gene are KGHSH and LQKENI. The CDR3 totals 13 residues. CDR3: CASSPQQESEQYF. As DNA, the CDR3 is TGTGCCAGCTCACCACAACAGGAAAGCGAGCAGTACTTC.

V and J are TRBV28 and TRBJ1-2; the match to TRBD1 covers 8 bases. V dropped 4 bases and J dropped 4; count of bases not matched to a gene: 8. The CDR3 covers 15 residues. The germline CDR1 and CDR2 sequences are MDHEN and SYDVKM. The CDR3 DNA follows: TGTGCCAGCAGTTCGACAGGGGCGAGCGGCTATGGCTACACCTTC. Translated: CASSSTGASGYGYTF.

The J gene is TRBJ1-2, the V gene TRBV9; maybe TRBD1 (6 bases). The CDR3 spans 14 residues. Trimming took 2 bases from V and 8 from J, leaving 16 bases between them. In germline, CDR1 is SGDLS, CDR2 YYNGEE. This chain's CDR3 is CASSVSGAGRGYTF. In DNA form, the CDR3 reads TGTGCCAGCAGCGTGTCAGGGGCCGGTCGGGGCTACACCTTC.